The 4 T cell receptor beta chains below were found in one sample sequenced in a study of blood T cell repertoires in COVID-19. The data were produced by immunoSEQ multiplex PCR, yet TCRdb's version contains in-frame clones alone and is incomplete. The profile shows a few hundred thousand clones, 70% to 90% of them singletons. The sequencing sample was made of peripheral blood. These receptors were taken from a man aged 30 to 39 who had recovered from COVID-19.

This chain joins TRBV5-6 and TRBJ1-2, with D tentatively TRBD1 (5 bases). Trimming removed 4 bases from V and 8 bases from J, with 21 bases in between. Germline V lookup: CDR1 SGHDT, CDR2 YYEEEE. The CDR3 covers 15 residues. The CDR3 DNA sequence: TGTGCCAGCAGCCAGGGATCTTGGGGAACGGGCGGCTACACCTTC. Protein product: CASSQGSWGTGGYTF.

The V and J genes are TRBV6-5 and TRBJ1-5, with TRBD1 matching over 7 bases. V gave up 8 bases and J gave up 6 bases; unmatched junction bases: 10. Per the germline V gene, CDR1 is MNHEY and CDR2 is SVGAGI. This CDR3 region has 14 residues. The DNA of the CDR3 is TGTGCCAGCGGGGACACAGGGGTAGGTCAGCCCCAGCATTTT. This encodes CASGDTGVGQPQHF.

The CDR3 reads CATSDIRVGYGYTF. The CDR3 DNA sequence: TGTGCCACCAGTGATATCAGGGTAGGCTATGGCTACACCTTC. The V gene is TRBV24-1, the J gene TRBJ1-2; tentatively, D is TRBD1 (5 bases). V was clipped by 3 bases and J by 4 bases, with 11 bases between them. This CDR3 has 14 residues. Germline-derived CDR1 and CDR2 are KGHDR and SFDVKD.

The chain couples TRBV7-9 to TRBJ2-5, with 9 bases aligning to TRBD2. This CDR3 is built from 15 residues. Germline V gene sequence: CDR1 SEHNR, CDR2 FQNEAQ (reference sequence). The V segment lost 1 base and the J segment 5 bases; nucleotides outside the gene matches: 5. The CDR3 region is CASSLGGGARETQYF. DNA for the CDR3: TGTGCCAGCAGCTTAGGCGGGGGGGCCAGGGAGACCCAGTACTTC.